One and the same sample provided the 32 T cell receptor beta chains below, sequenced in a study of breast tumors, draining lymph nodes, adjacent tissues. TCRdb redid the calling of the multiplex PCR reads with MiXCR, one entry per CDR3 protein. The sample contains 45,000 to 65,000 distinct CDR3 sequences, roughly 41% of which appear only once. Source material: breast tumor tissue. The receptors derive from a female donor with breast cancer. Some clones in this sample may be carry-over from other donors' samples.

The rearrangement joins TRBV11-3 to TRBJ2-7, with TRBD1 matching over 7 bases. Per germline, CDR1 SGHNT and CDR2 YENEEA. The CDR3 sequence is 13 residues long. V was clipped by 7 bases and J by 6 bases; unmatched bases: 9. The CDR3 is CASNLRGSPEQYF. CDR3 bases: TGTGCCAGCAACCTCAGGGGGAGCCCCGAGCAGTACTTC.

In this sample, this clonotype turned up many times. The V and J genes are TRBV18 and TRBJ2-7, with 9 nucleotides matching TRBD2. Germline CDR1 reads KGHSH; CDR2 reads LQKENI. Trimming cost V 3 bases and J 6 bases; bases outside gene matches: 3. The CDR3 length is 13 residues. The CDR3 bases are TGTGCCAGCTCACCCGGGACTAGCAGCGAGCAGTACTTC. It codes for CASSPGTSSEQYF.

This clonotype was seen repeatedly, ten times or more. The V and J genes are TRBV27 and TRBJ2-1; 10 positions match TRBD2. This CDR3 spans 15 amino acids. V was clipped by 0 bases and J by 7 bases; unmatched bases: 3. Per germline, CDR1 MNHEY and CDR2 SMNVEV (reference sequence). The CDR3 coding sequence is TGTGCCAGCAGTTTATCGCTAGCGGGAGTTAATGAGCAGTTCTTC. This gives the protein CASSLSLAGVNEQFF.

This clonotype was seen many times. The V call is TRBV7-9, the J call TRBJ2-5; maybe TRBD2 (5 bases). Germline V gene data show CDR1 as SEHNR and CDR2 as FQNEAQ (reference sequence). CDR3 length: 14 amino acids. V lost 1 base and J lost 5, with 11 bases in between. The CDR3 spells CASSLVAGRETQYF. The DNA for the CDR3 is TGTGCCAGCAGCTTAGTGGCGGGCAGGGAGACCCAGTACTTC.

This clonotype occurred many times. The V gene is TRBV11-3, the J gene TRBJ2-3; 8 bases line up with TRBD2. Germline CDR1 and CDR2: SGHNT and YENEEA. V shed 5 bases, J shed 2 bases, and the junction held 3 bases outside the gene matches. The CDR3 is 14 amino acids. The CDR3 DNA reads TGTGCCAGCAGCCTTAGCGGGGACACAGATACGCAGTATTTT. Its protein product is CASSLSGDTDTQYF.

Written as DNA, the CDR3 is TGCAGCGTTGTGAGGCAGGGGGGGCTCGAGCAGTACTTC. The encoded protein is CSVVRQGGLEQYF. The chain recombines TRBV29-1 with TRBJ2-7; D is perhaps TRBD1 or TRBD2 (7 bases each). The CDR3 extends over 13 amino acids. Trimming cost V 4 bases and J 6 bases, with 16 bases left between them. Germline values: CDR1 SQVTM, CDR2 ANQGSEA.

This clonotype occurred many times. The chain links TRBV7-9 to TRBJ2-5, with no clear D. Trimming took 0 bases from V and 5 from J, leaving 13 bases between them. This CDR3 has 15 amino acids. The germline CDR1 and CDR2 sequences are SEHNR and FQNEAQ (reference sequence). This CDR3 reads CASSLAYPVIETQYF. The CDR3 region has the DNA TGTGCCAGCAGCTTAGCGTACCCGGTTATCGAGACCCAGTACTTC.

The chain joins TRBV29-1 to TRBJ1-2; the D gene is possibly TRBD1 (6 bases). Germline lookup yields CDR1 SQVTM and CDR2 ANQGSEA. V was shortened by 4 bases and J by 4 bases, with 7 bases between the two germline ends. This CDR3 has 11 residues. The chain's CDR3 is CSVGGGYGYTF. CDR3 DNA: TGCAGCGTTGGAGGGGGCTATGGCTACACCTTC.

This clonotype came up a few times. The chain joins TRBV6-2 or TRBV6-3 to TRBJ1-5, with D uncertain. Germline loops: CDR1 MNHEY, CDR2 SVGEGT. The CDR3 consists of 17 residues. The V end was cut by 8 bases, the J end by 0 bases, with 20 bases between. CDR3 sequence reads: CASSSSFVLLSNQPQHF. DNA of the CDR3: TGTGCCAGCTCCAGTTCTTTCGTCCTTCTTAGCAATCAGCCCCAGCATTTT.

This clonotype was seen at least ten times. The chain combines TRBV14 with TRBJ2-7, with D perhaps TRBD2 (6 bases). CDR1 and CDR2 (germline): SGHDN, FVKESK. This CDR3 region has 14 residues. V shed 1 base and J shed 6 bases, with 13 bases lying between them. The CDR3 protein is CASSQVGWRGEQYF. The DNA of the CDR3 is TGTGCCAGCAGCCAAGTTGGCTGGAGGGGCGAGCAGTACTTC.

This clonotype was counted only a few times. In this CDR3 the conserved last residue, phenylalanine or tryptophan, is missing, so a read error is likely. The chain combines TRBV20-1 with TRBJ2-3; possibly TRBD1 or TRBD2 for D (5 bases each). Trimming removed 5 bases from V and 1 base from J, with 13 bases in between. This CDR3 has 14 amino acids. Germline V gene sequence: CDR1 DFQATT, CDR2 SNEGSKA (reference sequence). Written as DNA, the CDR3 is TGCAGTGCTTGGGGTGGGACGGGCACAGATACGCAGTATGTT. Encoded protein: CSAWGGTGTDTQYV.

The chain links TRBV6-4 to TRBJ2-5, with no clear D. With 0 bases removed from V and 2 bases from J, the gap between germline ends came to 10 bases. The CDR3 is 15 residues long. Germline-derived CDR1 and CDR2 are MRHNA and SNTAGT. CDR3 bases: TGTGCCAGCAGTGACTCGTCCGAGGTTCAAGAGACCCAGTACTTC. It translates to CASSDSSEVQETQYF.

This clonotype has only one observation. The chain joins TRBV15 to TRBJ2-1, with 7 bases aligning to TRBD1. Germline CDR1 and CDR2: LNHNV and YYDKDF (reference sequence). Trimming took 11 bases from V and 1 from J; bases not matched to a gene: 11. This CDR3 region has 15 residues. The CDR3 DNA reads as TGTGCCGCCGGCACTAGGGGGCAATCCTACAATGAGCAGTTCTTC. Amino acid sequence: CAAGTRGQSYNEQFF.

This clonotype was detected many times. A much larger clone lies one base from this, so it may be a read error. The chain uses TRBV20-1 and TRBJ2-5; D gene uncertain. The CDR3 is 11 residues long. Germline CDR1 DFQATT, CDR2 SNEGSKA (reference sequence). The CDR3 DNA reads TGCAGTGCTTTAATTCAAGAGACCCAGTCCTTC. The encoded protein is CSALIQETQSF.

Notes on this clonotype: A much larger clonotype is one base distant, so this may be a read error. The CDR3 does not end in the conserved phenylalanine or tryptophan, so this is likely a read error. V gene TRBV5-4 combines with J gene TRBJ2-2; D is perhaps TRBD2 (5 bases). Trimming pared 4 bases from V and 5 bases from J, leaving 6 bases between. This CDR3 spans 12 amino acids. Germline assignment: CDR1 SGHNT and CDR2 YYREEE (reference sequence). CDR3 loop: CASSPGTGELFL. CDR3 nucleotide sequence: TGTGCCAGCAGCCCGGGGACCGGGGAGCTGTTTCTT.

This clonotype was counted at least ten times. The chain carries TRBV29-1 and TRBJ2-4; possible D gene TRBD2, 6 bases. The CDR3 is 12 amino acids. The V and J ends lost 4 bases and 3 bases respectively, with 7 bases between them. Germline V gene data show CDR1 as SQVTM and CDR2 as ANQGSEA. Here the CDR3 DNA reads TGCAGCGTTGTGCGGGACAAAAACATTCAGTACTTC. Its protein is CSVVRDKNIQYF.

There are many counts of this clonotype. V is TRBV3-1 and J is TRBJ2-2, with TRBD2 matching over 7 bases. Germline V gives CDR1 LGHDT, CDR2 YNNKEL (reference sequence). The CDR3 extends over 18 amino acids. V lost 0 bases, J lost 3 bases, and 10 bases stayed unmatched. For the CDR3, the DNA is TGTGCCAGCAGCCAAGACGGAACGGGAGGCGGTCACACCGGGGAGCTGTTTTTT. The encoded protein is CASSQDGTGGGHTGELFF.

The sample holds many counts of this clonotype. This chain connects TRBV5-1 to TRBJ1-6; 7 bases are shared with TRBD1. The CDR3 covers 14 residues. V lost 4 bases to trimming and J lost 8 bases; unmatched junction nucleotides: 6. Per germline, CDR1 SGHRS and CDR2 YFSETQ. The CDR3: CASSTTGRDSPLHF. CDR3 nucleotide sequence: TGCGCCAGCAGCACGACAGGGAGGGATTCACCCCTCCACTTT.

This clonotype was picked up many times. The CDR3 region is CASSTVGETQYF. As DNA, the CDR3 is TGTGCCAGCAGCACAGTGGGAGAGACCCAGTACTTC. The chain recombines TRBV12-3 or TRBV12-4 with TRBJ2-5; unclear D gene. The CDR3 covers 12 residues. Trimming pared 6 bases from V and 4 bases from J, leaving 9 bases between.

This clonotype was found many times. The chain joins TRBV20-1 to TRBJ2-7; 8 positions match TRBD2. The CDR3 is 15 amino acids. Losses at the gene ends were 5 bases for V and 0 bases for J; bases not matched to a gene: 9. From germline, CDR1 is DFQATT and CDR2 SNEGSKA (reference sequence). The CDR3 DNA reads TGCAGTGCTCCCCTAGCGGGTATGAACTCCTACGAGCAGTACTTC. Amino acids: CSAPLAGMNSYEQYF.

This clonotype was counted ten times or more. The chain employs TRBV3-1 and TRBJ2-7, with TRBD1 identical over 8 bases. J was trimmed by 1 base and V by 0 bases; bases with no gene match: 2. The CDR3 runs 15 residues. From germline, CDR1 is LGHDT and CDR2 YNNKEL (reference sequence). The CDR3 region has the DNA TGTGCCAGCAGCCAAGACAGGGGGCTGTCCTACGAGCAGTACTTC. Its translation is CASSQDRGLSYEQYF.

This clonotype appeared once. The CDR3 DNA follows: TGCAGCGTTGTGGGACAGGGCTTTGAAAAACTGTTTTTT. As protein: CSVVGQGFEKLFF. The chain uses TRBV29-1 and TRBJ1-4, with 9 bases identical to TRBD1. V dropped 4 bases and J dropped 7; count of bases not matched to a gene: 4. Looked up from germline, CDR1 is SQVTM and CDR2 is ANQGSEA. The CDR3 has 13 amino acids. Based on the CDR3 plus reference TRBV29-1 and TRBJ1-4, the full variable domain is SAVISQKPSRDICQRGTSLTIQCQVDSQVTMMFWYRQQPGQSLTLIATANQGSEATYESGFVIDKFPISRPNLTFSTLTVSNMSPEDSSIYLCSVVGQGFEKLFFGSGTQLSVL.

V and J are TRBV19 and TRBJ2-1; D possibly corresponds to TRBD1 (5 bases). Germline assignment: CDR1 LNHDA and CDR2 SQIVND (reference sequence). Trimming cost V 6 bases and J 5 bases, with 14 bases left between them. The CDR3 extends over 14 amino acids. CDR3 protein: CASRPGQLNNEQFF. CDR3 sequence (DNA): TGTGCCAGTAGGCCAGGACAACTAAACAATGAGCAGTTCTTC.

This clonotype came up many times. The rearrangement links TRBV15 to TRBJ1-2, with 7 positions matching TRBD1. CDR1 and CDR2 from the germline V gene are LNHNV and YYDKDF (reference sequence). V shed 0 bases, J shed 8 bases, and the junction held 12 bases outside the gene matches. The CDR3 spans 16 residues. CDR3 in DNA: TGTGCCACCAGCAGAGATATCGAGACAGGGTTGTTGGGCTACACCTTC. Translation: CATSRDIETGLLGYTF. Together with reference TRBV15 and TRBJ1-2, the CDR3 gives the full variable domain: DAMVIQNPRYQVTQFGKPVTLSCSQTLNHNVMYWYQQKSSQAPKLLFHYYDKDFNNEADTPDNFQSRRPNTSFCFLDIRSPGLGDTAMYLCATSRDIETGLLGYTFGSGTRLTVV.

Many counts were recorded for this clonotype. The rearrangement uses TRBV7-2 and TRBJ1-2, with D perhaps TRBD1 (6 bases). Germline-derived CDR1 and CDR2 are SGHTA and FQGNSA. CDR3 length: 15 amino acids. Trimming cost V 0 bases and J 2 bases, with 10 bases left between them. CDR3 DNA sequence: TGTGCCAGCAGCTTAGCGGGGGCGAACAACTATGGCTACACCTTC. Translation gives CASSLAGANNYGYTF.

The chain recombines TRBV7-6 with TRBJ2-3, with TRBD2 identical over 10 bases. This CDR3 is 15 amino acids long. V gave up 1 base and J gave up 6 bases; unmatched junction bases: 4. Germline loops: CDR1 SGHVS, CDR2 FNYEAQ. CDR3 loop: CASSLGLAGVDTQYF. CDR3 bases: TGTGCCAGCAGCTTAGGTCTAGCGGGAGTTGATACGCAGTATTTT.

This clonotype has ten or more counts. The DNA of the CDR3 is TGCAGTGCTACTAGCGGGAGAGAGACCCAGTACTTC. This encodes CSATSGRETQYF. The V and J genes are TRBV20-1 and TRBJ2-5; TRBD2 matches 10 bases. The ends lost 4 bases at V and 4 bases at J; junction bases unmatched: 0. In germline, CDR1 is DFQATT, CDR2 SNEGSKA (reference sequence). The CDR3 has 12 residues.

This clonotype was seen only once. The V call is TRBV6-6, the J call TRBJ2-7; TRBD1 matches at 10 bases. J gave up 3 bases and V 6 bases, and 8 bases lay outside the gene matches. The CDR3 consists of 15 residues. Germline assignment: CDR1 MNHNY and CDR2 SVGAGI (reference sequence). Here the CDR3 reads CASSRVGQGGYEQYF. The CDR3 nucleotides are TGTGCCAGCAGCCGCGTCGGACAGGGGGGCTACGAGCAGTACTTC.

With respect to this clonotype: Relative to the germline gene, one junction end is altered; a read error may explain this. This rearrangement joins TRBV3-1 to TRBJ1-1; D not certain. The CDR3 is made up of 13 amino acids. The V gene's germline CDR1 is LGHDT and CDR2 YNNKEL (reference sequence). The CDR3 loop reads CASSKTRGSEAFF. CDR3 DNA sequence: TGCGCCAGCAGCAAGACCCGGGGATCTGAAGCTTTCTTT. Looking up the rest from reference TRBV3-1 and TRBJ1-1 gives the full variable domain: DTAVSQTPKYLVTQMGNDKSIKCEQNLGHDTMYWYKQDSKKFLKIMFSYNNKELIINETVPNRFSPKSPDKAHLNLHINSLELGDSAVYFCASSKTRGSEAFFGQGTRLTVV.

Concerning this clonotype: Given a much more abundant clone one base away, this may be a read error. The chain carries TRBV12-3 or TRBV12-4 and TRBJ2-3; 15 positions agree with TRBD2. The V segment lost 3 bases and the J segment 5 bases; nucleotides outside the gene matches: 6. There are 17 residues in the CDR3. This CDR3 reads CASSFELGLAGGDTQYF. The CDR3 DNA is TGTGCCAGCAGTTTCGAGCTGGGACTAGCGGGGGGAGATACGCAGTATTTT.

With respect to this clonotype: A read error may be the cause here, since a much bigger clone is one base away. Likely a read error: the CDR3 ends without its conserved phenylalanine or tryptophan. The chain uses TRBV6-5 and TRBJ2-1; TRBD2 agrees at 10 bases. This CDR3 has 17 residues. CDR1 is MNHEY and CDR2 is SVGAGI in the germline V gene. Trimming cost V 2 bases and J 7 bases; bases outside gene matches: 11. This chain's CDR3 is CASSYADTSGNLNEQFL. The DNA for the CDR3 is TGTGCCAGCAGTTACGCGGACACTAGCGGGAATTTGAATGAGCAGTTCCTC.

This clonotype was seen many times. The V call is TRBV7-9, the J call TRBJ2-1; 10 bases are shared with TRBD2. Germline CDR1 SEHNR, CDR2 FQNEAQ (reference sequence). Trimming cost V 3 bases and J 5 bases; bases outside gene matches: 10. The length of the CDR3 is 17 residues. CDR3 DNA: TGTGCCAGCAGCTTCTCTCTAAGCGGGAGGGGTCACAATGAGCAGTTCTTC. Its translation is CASSFSLSGRGHNEQFF.